These 22 T cell receptor beta chains were sequenced from one sample in a study of blood T cell repertoires in COVID-19. The repertoire was sequenced with immunoSEQ multiplex PCR; TCRdb's copy has only in-frame clones and lacks some. The sample has about 46,000 clones, approximately 90% seen once. The sample was PBMCs or T cells enriched from blood (not recorded which). The receptors here all came from a woman aged 45-60 years who had recovered from COVID-19.

V gene TRBV3-1 (or the pseudogene TRBV3-2) combines with J gene TRBJ2-4; tentatively, D is TRBD2 (6 bases). V lost 1 base, J lost 3 bases, and 10 bases lay in between. This CDR3 is built from 15 residues. From germline, CDR1 is LGHDT and CDR2 YNNKEL (reference sequence). The CDR3 DNA is TGTGCCAGCAGCCAAGGGAGGGGCAGCAAAAACATTCAGTACTTC. Its protein is CASSQGRGSKNIQYF.

The rearrangement links TRBV6-1 to TRBJ2-5, with D maybe TRBD2 (5 bases). Trimming shortened V by 2 bases and J by 5 bases, and 18 bases separated the two germline ends. CDR3 length: 16 residues. Per the germline V gene, CDR1 is MNHNS and CDR2 is SASEGT. The CDR3 loop reads CASSEFSSMGLETQYF. The CDR3 nucleotides read TGTGCCAGCAGTGAATTTTCTAGCATGGGTTTGGAGACCCAGTACTTC.

V is TRBV29-1 and J is TRBJ2-1, with 10 bases aligning to TRBD2. This CDR3 contains 21 residues. The V and J ends lost 5 bases and 0 bases, in that order; junction bases with no gene match: 22. Germline CDR1 and CDR2: SQVTM and ANQGSEA. The CDR3 region has the DNA TGCAGCGTTACACCAACTCCCTCTTCTAGCGGGAGACCGAGCTCCTACAATGAGCAGTTCTTC. Its protein is CSVTPTPSSSGRPSSYNEQFF.

The chain uses TRBV6-4 and TRBJ2-1; the match to TRBD2 covers 7 bases. Germline loops: CDR1 MRHNA, CDR2 SNTAGT. V shed 10 bases and J 1 base; nucleotides not matched to a gene: 10. This CDR3 comprises 15 residues. CDR3 amino acids: CANTLAGRSYNEQFF. In nucleotides, the CDR3 is TGTGCCAACACATTAGCGGGTAGATCCTACAATGAGCAGTTCTTC.

J is TRBJ2-3 and V is TRBV4-1; D is unclear. The CDR3 runs 14 residues. Trimming shortened V by 3 bases and J by 0 bases, and 7 bases separated the two germline ends. Per germline, CDR1 MGHRA and CDR2 YSYEKL. The CDR3 is CASSHPVSTDTQYF. The CDR3 DNA is TGCGCCAGCAGCCACCCTGTTAGCACAGATACGCAGTATTTT.

The genes are TRBV9 and TRBJ1-1; 7 bases align to TRBD1. Trimming removed 0 bases from V and 0 bases from J; junction bases left unmatched: 14. This CDR3 contains 19 residues. Germline values: CDR1 SGDLS, CDR2 YYNGEE. CDR3 protein: CASSVAHAPGQTMNTEAFF. CDR3 in DNA: TGTGCCAGCAGCGTAGCCCATGCCCCGGGACAGACGATGAACACTGAAGCTTTCTTT.

The rearrangement joins TRBV7-2 to TRBJ1-3, with 9 bases that match TRBD1. This CDR3 region has 16 residues. Trimming removed 6 bases from V and 0 bases from J; junction bases left unmatched: 6. Per germline, CDR1 SGHTA and CDR2 FQGNSA. The DNA of the CDR3 is TGTGCCAGCAGTCCACAGGGGGCAATCTCTGGAAACACCATATATTTT. Amino acid sequence: CASSPQGAISGNTIYF.

This clone was seen only a few times. The rearrangement joins TRBV12-3 or TRBV12-4 to TRBJ1-2; D call uncertain. V lost 5 bases, J lost 5 bases, and 9 bases lay in between. The CDR3 has 12 residues. In DNA, the CDR3 is TGTGCCAGCAGTAGGGAGGCATATGGCTACACCTTC. It translates to CASSREAYGYTF.

The chain links TRBV5-1 to TRBJ1-2; D uncertain. V lost 0 bases and J 0 bases, leaving 15 bases between the germline ends. CDR3 size: 17 residues. Germline CDR1 reads SGHRS; CDR2 reads YFSETQ. The CDR3 region is CASSLGHLITANYGYTF. Written as DNA, the CDR3 is TGCGCCAGCAGCTTGGGACACCTTATTACGGCTAACTATGGCTACACCTTC.

To note about this clone: Germline and junction disagree at one end, which may indicate a read error. The genes are TRBV25-1 and TRBJ1-6; possibly TRBD1 for D (5 bases). CDR3 length: 16 amino acids. CDR1 is MGHDK, CDR2 SYGVNS, per germline. The CDR3 sequence is CASSEWAGADKSPLHF. Written as DNA, the CDR3 is TGTGCCAGCAGTGAGTGGGCTGGGGCCGATAAGTCACCCCTCCACTTT.

The gene calls are TRBV18 and TRBJ1-5; 9 nucleotides agree with TRBD1. Germline V lookup: CDR1 KGHSH, CDR2 LQKENI. CDR3 length: 14 amino acids. V lost 6 bases, J lost 6 bases, and 6 bases stayed unmatched. The CDR3 DNA follows: TGTGCCAGCTCTGAAGGACAGGGGACTCAGCCCCAGCATTTT. It yields the protein CASSEGQGTQPQHF.

The chain recombines TRBV9 with TRBJ2-2, with D possibly matching TRBD1 (5 bases). The V end was cut by 3 bases, the J end by 0 bases, with 6 bases between. The CDR3 totals 14 residues. Germline V gives CDR1 SGDLS, CDR2 YYNGEE. CDR3 nucleotides: TGTGCCAGCAGCGCGACAGCGAACACCGGGGAGCTGTTTTTT. It is translated as CASSATANTGELFF. The variable domain in full, with the rest retrieved from reference TRBV9 and TRBJ2-2, is DSGVTQTPKHLITATGQRVTLRCSPRSGDLSVYWYQQSLDQGLQFLIQYYNGEERAKGNILERFSAQQFPDLHSELNLSSLELGDSALYFCASSATANTGELFFGEGSRLTVL.

The chain uses TRBV7-2 and TRBJ1-6; D is ambiguous. The CDR3 is 17 residues long. The ends were cut back, 5 bases at V and 0 bases at J, with 14 bases in the middle. Germline V gives CDR1 SGHTA, CDR2 FQGNSA. The CDR3 loop is CASSPLAPGSYNSPLHF. The CDR3 coding sequence is TGTGCCAGCAGCCCGCTAGCCCCAGGCTCCTATAATTCACCCCTCCACTTT.

The chain uses TRBV5-4 and TRBJ2-3, with a tentative D call TRBD2 (5 bases). V lost 0 bases to trimming and J lost 7 bases, with 12 bases between them. The CDR3 runs 14 residues. CDR1 SGHNT and CDR2 YYREEE come from the germline V gene (reference sequence). The CDR3 DNA sequence: TGTGCCAGCAGCTTGGCCGGGGAATATAATACGCAGTATTTT. This encodes CASSLAGEYNTQYF.

The chain carries TRBV19 and TRBJ2-1; D gene unclear. Trimming took 2 bases from V and 0 from J, leaving 5 bases between them. The CDR3 is 14 amino acids. CDR1 and CDR2 from the germline V gene are LNHDA and SQIVND (reference sequence). The CDR3 nucleotides read TGTGCCAGTAGTATATCTTCCTCCTACAATGAGCAGTTCTTC. Its protein product is CASSISSSYNEQFF.

V gene TRBV7-2 combines with J gene TRBJ1-3, with TRBD1 matching over 8 bases. CDR3 size: 16 residues. Germline CDR1 is SGHTA and CDR2 is FQGNSA. Trimming at V came to 1 base and at J to 3 bases, leaving 5 bases not matched to a gene. The CDR3 sequence: CASSLVAGGFGNTIYF. CDR3 sequence (DNA): TGTGCCAGCAGCTTAGTGGCAGGGGGCTTTGGAAACACCATATATTTT.

The chain links TRBV7-9 to TRBJ2-7; 13 nucleotides align to TRBD2. Germline CDR1 is SEHNR and CDR2 is FQNEAQ (reference sequence). This CDR3 is 16 amino acids long. Germline trimming cut 5 bases from V and 4 bases from J; bases unmatched to any gene: 8. CDR3 DNA: TGTGCCAGCAGCCCGAGACTAGCGGGAGGTAGTTACGAGCAGTACTTC. Amino acid sequence: CASSPRLAGGSYEQYF. Based on the CDR3 plus reference TRBV7-9 and TRBJ2-7, the full variable domain is DTGVSQNPRHKITKRGQNVTFRCDPISEHNRLYWYRQTLGQGPEFLTYFQNEAQLEKSRLLSDRFSAERPKGSFSTLEIQRTEQGDSAMYLCASSPRLAGGSYEQYFGPGTRLTVT.

This clone was observed a single time. This chain joins TRBV6-5 and TRBJ2-7; 13 nucleotides align to TRBD2. The germline V gene has CDR1 MNHEY and CDR2 SVGAGI. V trimming: 2 bases; J trimming: 4 bases; junction bases outside the gene matches: 2. There are 15 residues in the CDR3. CDR3 in amino acids: CASSYGTSGTYEQYF. The CDR3 nucleotides read TGTGCCAGCAGTTACGGGACTAGCGGGACATACGAGCAGTACTTC.

The chain carries TRBV12-3 or TRBV12-4 and TRBJ1-1; D is uncertain. CDR3 length equals 13 residues. Trimming took 6 bases from V and 6 from J, leaving 14 bases between them. The CDR3 reads CASSLELYAEAFF. CDR3 sequence (DNA): TGTGCCAGCAGCCTGGAACTATACGCTGAAGCTTTCTTT.

In this sample, this clone turned up a few times. The chain carries TRBV18 and TRBJ2-7; D possibly corresponds to TRBD1 (6 bases). CDR1 is KGHSH, CDR2 LQKENI, per germline. The V end was cut by 0 bases, the J end by 2 bases, with 11 bases between. The CDR3 runs to 15 residues. The CDR3, as DNA: TGTGCCAGCTCACCACCGAGAGGGGGACCCTACGAGCAGTACTTC. Its protein is CASSPPRGGPYEQYF.

V gene TRBV29-1 combines with J gene TRBJ2-1, with a possible D match to TRBD2 (7 bases). CDR1 SQVTM and CDR2 ANQGSEA come from the germline V gene. Trimming pared 5 bases from V and 3 bases from J, leaving 17 bases between. The CDR3 runs to 15 residues. CDR3 sequence: CSVKGGPRGYNEQFF. In DNA, the CDR3 is TGCAGCGTTAAGGGAGGGCCCAGGGGCTACAATGAGCAGTTCTTC.

This sequence joins TRBV29-1 and TRBJ2-7; 9 positions agree with TRBD1. V lost 6 bases and J lost 3; bases outside the gene matches: 6. Per germline, CDR1 SQVTM and CDR2 ANQGSEA. There are 13 residues in the CDR3. The CDR3 protein is CSVLGQGGYEQYF. The CDR3 DNA follows: TGCAGCGTCTTGGGACAGGGAGGCTACGAGCAGTACTTC.